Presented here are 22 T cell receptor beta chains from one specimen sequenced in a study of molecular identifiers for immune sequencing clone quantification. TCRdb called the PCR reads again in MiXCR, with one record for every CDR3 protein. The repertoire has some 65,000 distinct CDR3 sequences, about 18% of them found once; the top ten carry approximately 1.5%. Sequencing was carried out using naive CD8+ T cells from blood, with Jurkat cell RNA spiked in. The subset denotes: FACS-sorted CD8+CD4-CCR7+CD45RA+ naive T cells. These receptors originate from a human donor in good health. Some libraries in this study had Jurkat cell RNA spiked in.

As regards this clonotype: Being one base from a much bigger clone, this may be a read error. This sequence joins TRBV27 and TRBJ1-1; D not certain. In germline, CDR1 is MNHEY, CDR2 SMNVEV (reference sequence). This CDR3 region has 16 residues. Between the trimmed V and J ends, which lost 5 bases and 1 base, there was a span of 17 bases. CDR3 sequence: CASSPPSGPANTEAFF. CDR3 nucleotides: TGTGCCAGCAGTCCCCCTTCTGGGCCCGCGAACACTGAAGCTTTCTTT.

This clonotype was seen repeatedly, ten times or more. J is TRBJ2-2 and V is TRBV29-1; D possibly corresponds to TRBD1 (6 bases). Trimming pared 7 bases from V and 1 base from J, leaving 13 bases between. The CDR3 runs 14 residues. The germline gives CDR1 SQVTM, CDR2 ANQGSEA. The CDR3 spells CSASDRRNTGELFF. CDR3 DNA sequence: TGCAGCGCATCAGACAGGAGGAACACCGGGGAGCTGTTTTTT.

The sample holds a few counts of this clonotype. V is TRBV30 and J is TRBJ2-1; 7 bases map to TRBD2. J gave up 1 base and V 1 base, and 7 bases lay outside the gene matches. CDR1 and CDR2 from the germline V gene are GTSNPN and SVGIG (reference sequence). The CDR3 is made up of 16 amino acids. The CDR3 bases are TGTGCCTGGAGTGGGAGCGGGATAGTTTCCTACAATGAGCAGTTCTTC. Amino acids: CAWSGSGIVSYNEQFF.

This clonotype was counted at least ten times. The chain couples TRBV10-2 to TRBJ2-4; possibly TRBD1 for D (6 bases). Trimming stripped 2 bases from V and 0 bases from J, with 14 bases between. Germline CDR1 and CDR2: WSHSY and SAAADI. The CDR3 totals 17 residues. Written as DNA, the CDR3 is TGCGCCAGCAGTGAGCCCCGGGACACCCTAGCCAAAAACATTCAGTACTTC. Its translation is CASSEPRDTLAKNIQYF.

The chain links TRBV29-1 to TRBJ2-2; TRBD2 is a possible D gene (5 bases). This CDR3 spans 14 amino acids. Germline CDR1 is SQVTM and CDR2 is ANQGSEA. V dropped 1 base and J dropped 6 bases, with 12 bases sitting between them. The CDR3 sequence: CSVEAGRRSGELFF. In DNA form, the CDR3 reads TGCAGCGTTGAAGCAGGCAGGAGGTCCGGGGAGCTGTTTTTT.

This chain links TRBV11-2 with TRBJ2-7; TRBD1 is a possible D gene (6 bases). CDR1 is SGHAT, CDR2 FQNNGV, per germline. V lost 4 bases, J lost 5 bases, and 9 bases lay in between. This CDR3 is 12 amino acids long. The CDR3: CASSYRDNEQYF. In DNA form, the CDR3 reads TGTGCCAGCAGCTACAGGGACAACGAGCAGTACTTC.

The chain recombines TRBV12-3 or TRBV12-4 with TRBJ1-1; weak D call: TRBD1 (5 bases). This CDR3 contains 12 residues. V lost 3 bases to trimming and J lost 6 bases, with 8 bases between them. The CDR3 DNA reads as TGTGCCAGCAGTTTTGCGGGGCCTGAAGCTTTCTTT. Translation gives CASSFAGPEAFF.

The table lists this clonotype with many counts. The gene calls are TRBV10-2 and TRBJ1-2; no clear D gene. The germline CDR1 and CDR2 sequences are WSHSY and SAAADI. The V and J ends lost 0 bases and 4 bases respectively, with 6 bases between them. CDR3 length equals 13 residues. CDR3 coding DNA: TGCGCCAGCAGTGAGTCAGAAATCTATGGCTACACCTTC. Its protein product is CASSESEIYGYTF.

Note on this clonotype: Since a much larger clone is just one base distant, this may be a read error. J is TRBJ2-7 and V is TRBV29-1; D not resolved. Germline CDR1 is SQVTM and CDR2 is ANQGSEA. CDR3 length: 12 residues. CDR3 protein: CGVEDLTWEQYF. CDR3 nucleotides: TGCGGCGTTGAAGATCTCACCTGGGAGCAGTACTTC.

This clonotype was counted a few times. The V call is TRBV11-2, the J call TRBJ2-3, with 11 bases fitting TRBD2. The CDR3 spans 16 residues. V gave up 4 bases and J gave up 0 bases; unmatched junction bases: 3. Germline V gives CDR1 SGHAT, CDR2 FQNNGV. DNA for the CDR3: TGTGCCAGCAGCTCATTAGCGGGGGGGAGCACAGATACGCAGTATTTT. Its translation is CASSSLAGGSTDTQYF.

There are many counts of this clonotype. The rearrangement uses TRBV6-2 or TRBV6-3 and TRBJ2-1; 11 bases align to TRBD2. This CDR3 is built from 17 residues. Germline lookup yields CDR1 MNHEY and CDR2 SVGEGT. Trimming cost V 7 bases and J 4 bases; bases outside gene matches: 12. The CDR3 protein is CASTLLAGVSVYNEQFF. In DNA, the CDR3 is TGTGCCAGCACCCTACTAGCGGGAGTATCTGTTTACAATGAGCAGTTCTTC.

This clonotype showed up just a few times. The chain's CDR3 is CASSPNTGTIGYTF. The DNA of the CDR3 is TGTGCCAGCAGCCCCAACACCGGGACAATTGGCTACACCTTC. V gene TRBV7-9 combines with J gene TRBJ1-2; D possibly corresponds to TRBD1 (6 bases). Trimming removed 5 bases at V and 7 bases at J, with 17 bases between. The CDR3 length is 14 residues. Germline assignment: CDR1 SEHNR and CDR2 FQNEAQ (reference sequence). The full variable domain, rest sourced from reference TRBV7-9 and TRBJ1-2, is DTGVSQNPRHKITKRGQNVTFRCDPISEHNRLYWYRQTLGQGPEFLTYFQNEAQLEKSRLLSDRFSAERPKGSFSTLEIQRTEQGDSAMYLCASSPNTGTIGYTFGSGTRLTVV.

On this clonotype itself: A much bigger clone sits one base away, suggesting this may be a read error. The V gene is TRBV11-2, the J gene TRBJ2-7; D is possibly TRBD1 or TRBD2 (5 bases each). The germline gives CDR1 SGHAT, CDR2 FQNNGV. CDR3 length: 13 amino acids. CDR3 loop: CASGFGAAYEQYF. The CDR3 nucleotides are TGTGCCAGCGGCTTCGGGGCGGCCTACGAGCAGTACTTC.

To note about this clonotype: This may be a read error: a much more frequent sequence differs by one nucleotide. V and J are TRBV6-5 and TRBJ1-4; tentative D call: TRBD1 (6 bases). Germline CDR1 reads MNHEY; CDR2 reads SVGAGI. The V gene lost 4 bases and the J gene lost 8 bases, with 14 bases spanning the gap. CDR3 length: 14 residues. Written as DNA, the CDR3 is TGTGCCAGCAGTTGCCTACAGGGTGGGGAAAAACTGTTTTTT. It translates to CASSCLQGGEKLFF.

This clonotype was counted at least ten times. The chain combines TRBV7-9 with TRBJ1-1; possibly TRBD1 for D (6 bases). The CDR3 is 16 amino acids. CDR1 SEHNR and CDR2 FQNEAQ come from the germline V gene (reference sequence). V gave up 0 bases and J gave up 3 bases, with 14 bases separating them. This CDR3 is CASSLAPGGRHTEAFF. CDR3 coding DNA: TGTGCCAGCAGCTTAGCTCCGGGGGGGCGGCACACTGAAGCTTTCTTT.

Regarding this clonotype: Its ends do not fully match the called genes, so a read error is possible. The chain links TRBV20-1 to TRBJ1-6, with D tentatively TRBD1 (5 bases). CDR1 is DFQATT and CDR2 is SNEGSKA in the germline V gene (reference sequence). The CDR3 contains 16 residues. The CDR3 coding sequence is TGCGGTGCTAGAGATGTCAGGGACCCCTATAATTCACCCCTCCACTTT. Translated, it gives CGARDVRDPYNSPLHF.

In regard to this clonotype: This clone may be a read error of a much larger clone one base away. For the CDR3, the DNA is TGTGCCAGCAGCATAAGTTTGGAAGGGGATGAAAAACTGTTTTTT. As protein: CASSISLEGDEKLFF. The V and J genes are TRBV13 and TRBJ1-4, with D perhaps TRBD1 (5 bases). Looked up from germline, CDR1 is PRHDT and CDR2 is FYEKMQ (reference sequence). This CDR3 comprises 15 residues. Trimming removed 5 bases from V and 6 bases from J, with 16 bases in between.

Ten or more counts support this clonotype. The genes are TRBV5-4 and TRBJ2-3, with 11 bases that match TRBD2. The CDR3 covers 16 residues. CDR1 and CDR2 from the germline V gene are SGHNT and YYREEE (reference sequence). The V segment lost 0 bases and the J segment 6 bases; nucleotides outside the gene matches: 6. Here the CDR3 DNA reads TGTGCCAGCAGCTTGGTAGGGACTAGCGGAGGCGATACGCAGTATTTT. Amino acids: CASSLVGTSGGDTQYF.

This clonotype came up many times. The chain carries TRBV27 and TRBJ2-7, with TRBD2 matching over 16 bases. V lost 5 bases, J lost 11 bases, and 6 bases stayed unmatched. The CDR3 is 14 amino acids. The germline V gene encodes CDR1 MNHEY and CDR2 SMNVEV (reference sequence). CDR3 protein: CASSPGLAGGPKYF. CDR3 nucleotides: TGTGCCAGCAGTCCGGGACTAGCGGGAGGGCCGAAGTACTTC.

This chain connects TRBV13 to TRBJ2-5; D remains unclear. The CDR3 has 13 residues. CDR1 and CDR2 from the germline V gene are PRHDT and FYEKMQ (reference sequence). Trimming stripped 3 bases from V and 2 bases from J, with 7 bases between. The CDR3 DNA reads TGTGCCAGCAGCTTGGTGGGGCAAGAGACCCAGTACTTC. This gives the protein CASSLVGQETQYF.

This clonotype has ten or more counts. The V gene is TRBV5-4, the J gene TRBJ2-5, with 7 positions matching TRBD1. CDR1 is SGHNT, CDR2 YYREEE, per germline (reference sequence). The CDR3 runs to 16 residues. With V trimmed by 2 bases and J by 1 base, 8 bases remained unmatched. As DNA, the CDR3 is TGTGCCAGCAGCTTCTCTTCCGGGACAGCCCAAGAGACCCAGTACTTC. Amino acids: CASSFSSGTAQETQYF.

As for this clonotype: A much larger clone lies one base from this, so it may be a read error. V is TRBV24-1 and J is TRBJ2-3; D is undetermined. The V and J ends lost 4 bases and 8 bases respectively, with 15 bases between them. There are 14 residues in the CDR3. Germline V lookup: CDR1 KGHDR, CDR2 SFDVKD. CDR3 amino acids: CATSDRRPPGTQYF. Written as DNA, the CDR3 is TGTGCCACCAGTGACCGACGTCCCCCAGGTACGCAGTATTTT.